This entry concerns a single T cell receptor beta chain. Its cognate antigen has yet to be identified. One base away there is no much larger clone; base qualities are not given. The donors were included in the validation cohort of over a hundred subjects, a group kept apart from the roughly 690-subject first cohort. The data are from a study of cytomegalovirus exposure and HLA in healthy donors (dated by TCRdb to about 2017). Background for the entire study: According to a later analysis, one platform produced both the roughly 120 validation repertoires and the roughly 650 repertoires of the first cohort. The study was designed to test whether signatures of past pathogen exposure could be identified by cataloging public T cell receptors. A separate validation cohort of roughly 130 different subjects was used in addition to the approximately 700-subject first cohort. The study combined high-throughput TCR immunosequencing, statistical association of individual TCRs with disease status, and machine learning to predict cytomegalovirus infection status.

According to the germline V gene, CDR1 reads MGHRA and CDR2 reads YSYEKL. The germline V end is reduced by 5 bases and the J end by 2 bases; junction bases left unmatched: 14. Its CDR3 holds 17 amino acids, cysteine through phenylalanine. CDR3 DNA is the only sequence kept; it has 51 bases, read in frame from the first base. The method behind the library was the immunoSEQ multiplex PCR assay. The study's own analysis went as follows. To diagnose cytomegalovirus status from the catalog of TCR beta chain sequences, a statistical classification framework was built. TCRdb retrieved this table from immuneACCESS and kept in-frame rearrangements only. Not all clones are present; in checked studies, unresolved V genes account for under half, and no reason is known for the remainder. The DNA was the basis for D and trimming; V, J and clone size are from that table. Across this sample there are 57,000 or so clones, with 90% to 96% seen only once. The ten largest make up approximately 0.9% of the sample.

Findings and caveats that apply to the study as a whole: According to the authors, the approach could potentially be generalized to other disease states and immunological phenotypes. A total of 150 or so TCR beta chains were listed by the study as associated with cytomegalovirus. Subsequent analysis determined that TCRs grouped into clusters in the first cohort also showed a tendency toward co-occurrence across the roughly 130 validation repertoires, and about 94% of cluster scores exceeded 0. All 120 or so repertoires were used to score co-occurrence in the validation cohort in a later analysis, because that analysis had no HLA typing for the cohort. Cytomegalovirus status was reported to be diagnosed by the classifier with high specificity and sensitivity in both the original and validation cohorts. Most TCR sequences were observed very rarely across donors, whereas some public TCRs were present in many individuals. Three of the identified cytomegalovirus-associated TCR beta chains were confirmed in vitro to be specific for cytomegalovirus antigens.

The sample taken for sequencing was PBMCs. The source is a man aged 18 to 29 in good health and CMV-seronegative. The V gene is TRBV4-1 and the J gene is TRBJ1-1, with 7 middle bases fitting TRBD1. Read as DNA, the sequence is TGCGCCAGCAGCTCCCTATCGATGACAGGGAGAAACACTGAAGCTTTCTTT. This codes for CASSSLSMTGRNTEAFF.